The T cell receptor beta chain under discussion was sequenced for a study of blood T cell repertoires in COVID-19. Trimming pared 2 bases from V and 0 bases from J, leaving 10 bases between. This CDR3 is 14 amino acids long. Per the germline V gene, CDR1 is SQVTM and CDR2 is ANQGSEA. Living in about 25 US areas, the participants were between about 18 and 100 years of age. In the authors' methods: Nucleated cell counts were estimated from reference gene primer amplification. Some clones are missing from TCRdb's copy, which holds only in-frame ones; the method was immunoSEQ multiplex PCR. V and J calls and clone size are those listed in that table; D and trimming were worked out from the DNA. The table includes hundreds of thousands of clones, more than 75% detected once.

Sequencing was performed on PBMCs or T cells enriched from blood (not recorded which). This TCR derives from a woman aged 60 to 75 in a cohort exposed to, infected with or recovered from COVID-19 (not recorded which). The chain employs TRBV29-1 and TRBJ1-1; D unclear. The CDR3 here is CSVEQRLMNTEAFF. The CDR3 nucleotides are TGCAGCGTTGAACAGCGACTCATGAACACTGAAGCTTTCTTT. Full variable domain (remainder filled in from reference TRBV29-1 and TRBJ1-1): SAVISQKPSRDICQRGTSLTIQCQVDSQVTMMFWYRQQPGQSLTLIATANQGSEATYESGFVIDKFPISRPNLTFSTLTVSNMSPEDSSIYLCSVEQRLMNTEAFFGQGTRLTVV.